This T cell receptor (beta chain) was obtained from a study of shared T cell receptors in the human thymus. Measured with immunoSEQ multiplex PCR; TCRdb has only the in-frame clones, and not every one. Of approximately 760,000 clones in the sample, 70% to 90% are singletons; the top ten hold around 0.0099%. A further study also used this sample, focusing on human thymus T cells. That paper states: All donors were healthy Finnish infants who were undergoing corrective surgery to treat congenital heart defects. Resections from corrective heart surgery provided thymus tissue. Seemingly biased V and J gene usage marked thymic and blood repertoires. Related research has reported that thymic repertoires overlap highly among unrelated individuals.

The sample was thymocytes. The TCR comes from a girl under three years old with a congenital heart defect.

CDR3 nucleotides: TGCGCCAGCAGCCAAGATGAGGCAGGGGATACAGATACGCAGTATTTT. This translates into CASSQDEAGDTDTQYF. The chain has TRBV4-1 and TRBJ2-3; D might be TRBD1 (6 bases). This CDR3 contains 16 residues. Trimming pared 0 bases from V and 3 bases from J, leaving 13 bases between. Germline V CDR1 and CDR2: MGHRA, YSYEKL.